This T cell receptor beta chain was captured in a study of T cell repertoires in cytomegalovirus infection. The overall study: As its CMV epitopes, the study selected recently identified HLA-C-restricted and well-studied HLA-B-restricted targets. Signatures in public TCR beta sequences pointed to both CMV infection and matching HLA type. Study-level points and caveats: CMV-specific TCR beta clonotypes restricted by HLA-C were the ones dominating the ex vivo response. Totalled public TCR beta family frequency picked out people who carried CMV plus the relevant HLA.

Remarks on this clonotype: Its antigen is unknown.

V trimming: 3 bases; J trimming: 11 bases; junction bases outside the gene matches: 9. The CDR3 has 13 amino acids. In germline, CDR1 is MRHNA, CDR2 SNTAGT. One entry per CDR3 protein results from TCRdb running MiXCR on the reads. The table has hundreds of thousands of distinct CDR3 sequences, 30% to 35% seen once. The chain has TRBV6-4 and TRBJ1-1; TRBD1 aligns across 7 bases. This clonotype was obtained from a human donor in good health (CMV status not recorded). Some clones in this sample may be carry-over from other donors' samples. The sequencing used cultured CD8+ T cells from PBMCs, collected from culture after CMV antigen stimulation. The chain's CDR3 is CASSERGLRDAFF. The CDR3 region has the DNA TGTGCCAGCAGTGAAAGGGGGCTAAGGGACGCTTTCTTT.